The 30 T cell receptor beta chains given below trace back to one sample, sequenced in a study of monozygotic twins with inflammatory bowel disease. TCRdb re-called the 5' RACE reads and gives one entry per CDR3 protein, without DNA. The repertoire table contains just over 300,000 distinct CDR3 sequences. The sample consisted of blood. The receptors stem from a human donor with ulcerative colitis or Crohn's disease, or a healthy co-twin of an affected twin (not recorded which).

The chain joins TRBV11-2 to TRBJ2-5; TCRdb's D call of TRBD1 is untestable without DNA. CDR1 is SGHAT, CDR2 FQNNGV, per germline. The CDR3 length is 18 residues. CDR3 residues: CASSLRDPRQGRSETQYF.

J is TRBJ2-5 and V is TRBV20-1; there is no DNA to check the TCRdb D call of TRBD1. The CDR3 loop spans 14 amino acids. The germline gives CDR1 DFQATT, CDR2 SNEGSKA (reference sequence). Here the CDR3 reads CSARFDGGQETQYF.

The chain links TRBV7-2 to TRBJ1-2; TCRdb lists TRBD1, though no DNA is available to test this call. From germline, CDR1 is SGHTA and CDR2 FQGNSA. CDR3 length equals 14 residues. CDR3 protein: CASSLESRGGGYTF. The complete variable domain, with remaining parts taken from reference TRBV7-2 and TRBJ1-2, reads GAGVSQSPSNKVTEKGKDVELRCDPISGHTALYWYRQSLGQGLEFLIYFQGNSAPDKSGLPSDRFSAERTGGSVSTLTIQRTQQEDSAVYLCASSLESRGGGYTFGSGTRLTVV.

The rearrangement uses TRBV5-5 and TRBJ1-6; checking the TCRdb D call of TRBD1 is not possible without DNA. The length of the CDR3 is 14 residues. Germline assignment: CDR1 SGHKS and CDR2 YYEKEE (reference sequence). The CDR3 protein is CASSLVAGGEPLHF.

This sequence joins TRBV13 and TRBJ1-6. The CDR3 consists of 14 residues. Germline V CDR1 and CDR2: PRHDT, FYEKMQ (reference sequence). The CDR3 reads CASRFSQYNSPLHF.

This CDR3 reads CASRMSSGSTDTQYF. The V gene is TRBV4-2, the J gene TRBJ2-3; checking the TCRdb D call of TRBD2 is not possible without DNA. The CDR3 is made up of 15 amino acids. Germline V gene data show CDR1 as LGHNA and CDR2 as YNFKEQ.

The rearrangement uses TRBV5-1 and TRBJ1-4; TCRdb returns TRBD1, unconfirmable since there is no DNA. Germline V gives CDR1 SGHRS, CDR2 YFSETQ. The CDR3 is 15 residues long. CDR3 in amino acids: CASSLAGQGDEKLFF. Supplemented by reference TRBV5-1 and TRBJ1-4, the full variable domain reads KAGVTQTPRYLIKTRGQQVTLSCSPISGHRSVSWYQQTPGQGLQFLFEYFSETQRNKGNFPGRFSGRQFSNSRSEMNVSTLELGDSALYLCASSLAGQGDEKLFFGSGTQLSVL.

The V call is TRBV20-1, the J call TRBJ1-4; TCRdb lists TRBD1, though no DNA is available to test this call. The CDR3 runs to 15 residues. Germline-derived CDR1 and CDR2 are DFQATT and SNEGSKA (reference sequence). CDR3 sequence reads: CSARATGHRNEKLFF.

V usage is TRBV6-4 and J usage is TRBJ1-1. CDR3 length: 13 amino acids. CDR1 and CDR2 (germline): MRHNA, SNTAGT. The CDR3 spells CAREGNWNTEAFF.

This chain joins TRBV20-1 and TRBJ1-6; as DNA is missing, the TRBD1 call by TCRdb cannot be tested. From germline, CDR1 is DFQATT and CDR2 SNEGSKA (reference sequence). CDR3 size: 17 residues. This chain's CDR3 is CSANTLTQGAYNSPLHF.

The chain carries TRBV12-2 and TRBJ1-4; TCRdb picks TRBD1, but there is no DNA to check that call. TRBV12-2 is marked as a pseudogene. This CDR3 comprises 14 residues. CDR3 sequence reads: CASRLEWTGEKLFF.

This chain connects TRBV12-3 or TRBV12-4 to TRBJ1-2; with no DNA, the TCRdb D assignment of TRBD1 cannot be verified. The CDR3 has 14 residues. This CDR3 is CASRHTIRGDGYTF.

V is TRBV29-1 and J is TRBJ2-3; there is no DNA to check the TCRdb D call of TRBD1. The CDR3 loop spans 17 amino acids. Germline V CDR1 and CDR2: SQVTM, ANQGSEA. CDR3 sequence reads: CSVARRQGAKFTDTQYF.

The V and J genes are TRBV27 and TRBJ2-1. This CDR3 is 14 amino acids long. Per germline, CDR1 MNHEY and CDR2 SMNVEV (reference sequence). The CDR3 region is CASSYDGRDFRKFF.

CDR3 sequence reads: CASSLKERRETQYF. This chain uses TRBV28 with TRBJ2-5. CDR1 and CDR2 (germline): MDHEN, SYDVKM. CDR3 length: 14 residues.

The rearrangement uses TRBV20-1 and TRBJ2-3; TCRdb's assignment of TRBD1 cannot be checked, as there is no DNA. The CDR3 consists of 15 residues. Germline V gene lookup returns CDR1 DFQATT and CDR2 SNEGSKA (reference sequence). CDR3 amino acids: CSARDWASETDTQYF.

V gene TRBV28 combines with J gene TRBJ2-5; lacking DNA, the TRBD1 call made by TCRdb goes unchecked. The CDR3 is made up of 13 amino acids. CDR1 MDHEN and CDR2 SYDVKM come from the germline V gene. This CDR3 reads CASLTGGGKTQYF.

The chain couples TRBV15 to TRBJ1-2. This CDR3 is 12 amino acids long. Germline CDR1 reads LNHNV; CDR2 reads YYDKDF (reference sequence). CDR3 sequence: CATSRAQGGYTF.

V usage is TRBV28 and J usage is TRBJ1-4; TCRdb calls TRBD1, which cannot be checked without DNA. The CDR3 contains 16 residues. Germline V lookup: CDR1 MDHEN, CDR2 SYDVKM. The CDR3 loop reads CASSFSAGQGRAKLFF.

The rearrangement links TRBV25-1 to TRBJ1-5. The germline V gene encodes CDR1 MGHDK and CDR2 SYGVNS. CDR3 length: 11 residues. This chain's CDR3 is CASSEYQPQHF. The full variable domain, rest sourced from reference TRBV25-1 and TRBJ1-5, is EADIYQTPRYLVIGTGKKITLECSQTMGHDKMYWYQQDPGMELHLIHYSYGVNSTEKGDLSSESTVSRIRTEHFPLTLESARPSHTSQYLCASSEYQPQHFGDGTRLSIL.

CDR3 amino acids: CASSTLRDLNVGTDTQYF. V is TRBV11-1 and J is TRBJ2-3; absent DNA, TCRdb's TRBD1 call cannot be checked. Germline lookup yields CDR1 SGHAT and CDR2 FQDESV (reference sequence). CDR3 size: 18 residues.

The rearrangement links TRBV7-9 to TRBJ2-5; the D call from TCRdb, TRBD2, cannot be confirmed without DNA. CDR1 and CDR2 (germline): SEHNR, FQNEAQ (reference sequence). The CDR3 runs to 15 residues. This CDR3 reads CANSDIAGGRETQYF.

The chain has TRBV24-1 and TRBJ2-1; checking the TCRdb D call of TRBD2 is not possible without DNA. Per germline, CDR1 KGHDR and CDR2 SFDVKD. The length of the CDR3 is 16 residues. CDR3 region: CATSDRGSGANNEQFF.

The chain is built from TRBV2 and TRBJ1-1. This CDR3 is built from 12 residues. Germline loops: CDR1 SNHLY, CDR2 FYNNEI. The CDR3 reads CASSVEHTEAFF.

This rearrangement joins TRBV7-2 to TRBJ1-6; checking the TCRdb D call of TRBD1 is not possible without DNA. Germline V CDR1 and CDR2: SGHTA, FQGNSA. CDR3 size: 17 residues. The CDR3 is CASSLAAFSGTNSPLHF.

The chain's CDR3 is CASSLGDRAIKNIQYF. The rearrangement links TRBV5-5 to TRBJ2-4; TCRdb's D call, TRBD1, is unchecked because there is no DNA. Germline assignment: CDR1 SGHKS and CDR2 YYEKEE (reference sequence). CDR3 length: 16 amino acids.

The genes are TRBV20-1 and TRBJ2-3; TCRdb proposes TRBD1, but this gene call is untestable without DNA. Germline V gives CDR1 DFQATT, CDR2 SNEGSKA (reference sequence). The CDR3 runs to 12 residues. The chain's CDR3 is CSAGDSTDTQYF.

This sequence joins TRBV3-1 and TRBJ2-3. CDR1 and CDR2 from the germline V gene are LGHDT and YNNKEL (reference sequence). CDR3 length: 16 amino acids. CDR3: CASSQVGLSRPDTQYF.

The chain couples TRBV4-2 to TRBJ2-7; TCRdb selects TRBD2, and the lack of DNA leaves this call unchecked. Germline assignment: CDR1 LGHNA and CDR2 YNFKEQ. This CDR3 contains 16 residues. CDR3 amino acids: CVSSQELWEGLYEQYF.

The rearrangement uses TRBV13 and TRBJ2-7; as DNA is missing, the TRBD2 call by TCRdb cannot be tested. The CDR3 length is 15 residues. Germline CDR1 reads PRHDT; CDR2 reads FYEKMQ (reference sequence). CDR3 residues: CASRPPLAGSYEQYF. The whole variable domain, filled in from reference TRBV13 and TRBJ2-7, reads AAGVIQSPRHLIKEKRETATLKCYPIPRHDTVYWYQQGPGQDPQFLISFYEKMQSDKGSIPDRFSAQQFSDYHSELNMSSLELGDSALYFCASRPPLAGSYEQYFGPGTRLTVT.